The 18 T cell receptor beta chains below come from one sample, sequenced in a study of vaccination and CD4 T cells after COVID-19. Treatment meaning: roughly nine-day PBMC culture with coronavirus spike peptide pools or control peptides (ViraFEST assay). Cultured CD4+ T cells had their DNA profiled by the Oncomine TCR Beta short-read assay. A single record per CDR3 protein comes from TCRdb applying MiXCR to the PCR reads. This table has about 4,800 distinct CDR3 sequences, around 82% appearing once. The antigens for these receptors are not known. Sequencing used CD4+ T cells from blood, cultured in vitro. The receptors here all came from a human donor who had recovered from COVID-19.

In this sample, this clonotype is medium-sized. This chain uses TRBV27 with TRBJ1-5; D remains unclear. Looked up from germline, CDR1 is MNHEY and CDR2 is SMNVEV (reference sequence). The V end was cut by 1 base, the J end by 0 bases, with 22 bases between. The length of the CDR3 is 20 residues. The CDR3 nucleotides read TGTGCCAGCAGTTTATTCGTGCAGAGTATTGGACTGTATAGCAATCAGCCCCAGCATTTT. This gives the protein CASSLFVQSIGLYSNQPQHF.

V gene TRBV19 combines with J gene TRBJ1-2; D gene unclear. The CDR3 consists of 12 residues. CDR1 is LNHDA and CDR2 is SQIVND in the germline V gene (reference sequence). The V end lost 9 bases, the J end lost 4 bases, and 12 bases lay between the germline ends. The CDR3 nucleotides read TGTGCCAGCCAAGAAGCCCGCTATGGCTACACCTTC. Residues: CASQEARYGYTF.

This clonotype is medium-sized (0.01 to 0.1%). This chain links TRBV6-1 with TRBJ1-1; 7 positions agree with TRBD1. This CDR3 is 14 amino acids long. J was trimmed by 7 bases and V by 4 bases; bases with no gene match: 9. Germline lookup yields CDR1 MNHNS and CDR2 SASEGT. The CDR3 reads CASSARTGSLEAFF. CDR3 in DNA: TGTGCCAGCAGTGCCCGGACAGGAAGCCTTGAAGCTTTCTTT.

This clonotype is judged medium-sized (0.01 to 0.1%). The chain is built from TRBV6-1 and TRBJ2-7; 10 bases map to TRBD1. CDR3 length: 16 amino acids. V was pared by 5 bases and J by 2 bases, with 9 bases of the junction left unmatched. Germline values: CDR1 MNHNS, CDR2 SASEGT. The CDR3 loop is CASSLGTGAPTYEQYF. The CDR3 DNA reads as TGTGCCAGCAGTCTCGGGACAGGGGCCCCGACCTACGAGCAGTACTTC.

By share, this clonotype ranks as large. V usage is TRBV12-3 or TRBV12-4 and J usage is TRBJ1-5; D gene ambiguous. Trimming cost V 2 bases and J 3 bases, with 2 bases left between them. CDR3 length: 12 residues. CDR3 in DNA: TGTGCCAGCAGTTTATACAATCAGCCCCAGCATTTT. Amino acid sequence: CASSLYNQPQHF.

This chain links TRBV30 with TRBJ2-1; D may be TRBD2 (6 bases). Per the germline V gene, CDR1 is GTSNPN and CDR2 is SVGIG (reference sequence). Trimming left V 5 bases short and J 7 bases short, with 18 bases between. The CDR3 covers 14 residues. The chain's CDR3 is CAWQPRRGGNEQFF. The CDR3 bases are TGTGCCTGGCAACCTAGGAGGGGCGGGAATGAGCAGTTCTTC. Looking up the rest from reference TRBV30 and TRBJ2-1 gives the full variable domain: SQTIHQWPATLVQPVGSPLSLECTVEGTSNPNLYWYRQAAGRGLQLLFYSVGIGQISSEVPQNLSASRPQDRQFILSSKKLLLSDSGFYLCAWQPRRGGNEQFFGPGTRLTVL.

The chain employs TRBV7-2 and TRBJ2-3; perhaps D is TRBD1 or TRBD2 (7 bases each). The ends were cut back, 4 bases at V and 2 bases at J, with 19 bases in the middle. The CDR3 consists of 17 residues. Germline CDR1 SGHTA, CDR2 FQGNSA. The CDR3 DNA reads as TGTGCCAGCAGCTGGGGTCAGGGGGGGCCGTACACAGATACGCAGTATTTT. It translates to CASSWGQGGPYTDTQYF.

J is TRBJ1-5 and V is TRBV6-1, with 7 nucleotides matching TRBD1. The CDR3 totals 21 residues. Trimming cost V 4 bases and J 2 bases; bases outside gene matches: 23. CDR1 and CDR2 from the germline V gene are MNHNS and SASEGT. CDR3 bases: TGTGCCAGCAGTGCATACTCGACAGGGACGGTCTCTTGGTATGGCAATCAGCCCCAGCATTTT. It yields the protein CASSAYSTGTVSWYGNQPQHF.

The rearrangement joins TRBV19 to TRBJ1-6; TRBD1 aligns across 7 bases. Germline CDR1 and CDR2: LNHDA and SQIVND (reference sequence). CDR3 length: 12 residues. The junction had 6 bases not matched to a gene; V was cut back by 8 bases and J by 11 bases. CDR3 protein: CASRQGDPPLHF. CDR3 in DNA: TGTGCCAGTCGACAGGGAGATCCACCCCTCCACTTT.

CDR3 protein: CASSLGAAKNTEAFF. For the CDR3, the DNA is TGTGCCAGCAGTTTAGGCGCAGCTAAGAACACTGAAGCTTTCTTT. V usage is TRBV28 and J usage is TRBJ1-1; D not certain. Trimming took off 2 bases at V and 1 base at J, with 11 bases between the two ends. The CDR3 covers 15 residues. Germline CDR1 and CDR2: MDHEN and SYDVKM.

The sample holds one count of this clonotype. V and J are TRBV12-3 or TRBV12-4 and TRBJ2-5; 8 positions match TRBD1. The CDR3 runs to 16 residues. The junction had 12 bases not matched to a gene; V was cut back by 5 bases and J by 4 bases. The CDR3 coding sequence is TGTGCCAGCAGTCCTGACAGGGGACGTAGTGGAGAGACCCAGTACTTC. Its translation is CASSPDRGRSGETQYF.

The gene calls are TRBV7-2 and TRBJ2-7, with D maybe TRBD1 (6 bases). The CDR3 loop spans 13 amino acids. CDR1 and CDR2 from the germline V gene are SGHTA and FQGNSA. With 2 bases removed from V and 5 bases from J, the gap between germline ends came to 10 bases. The CDR3 DNA sequence: TGTGCCAGCAGCTTAAACAGGGATGACGAGCAGTACTTC. This gives the protein CASSLNRDDEQYF.

This clonotype was observed a few times. The chain joins TRBV7-3 to TRBJ1-2, with TRBD1 as a possible D gene (6 bases). Per the germline V gene, CDR1 is SGHTA and CDR2 is FQGTGA. The V end lost 6 bases, the J end lost 8 bases, and 13 bases lay between the germline ends. The CDR3 is made up of 12 amino acids. This CDR3 reads CASRRGESGYTF. CDR3 sequence (DNA): TGTGCCAGCAGGAGGGGGGAGAGCGGCTACACCTTC.

This clonotype qualifies as large. The CDR3 spells CASSTGQGAGEQYF. CDR3 bases: TGTGCCAGCAGTACCGGACAGGGGGCGGGCGAGCAGTACTTC. This sequence joins TRBV6-1 and TRBJ2-7; 11 nucleotides agree with TRBD1. Losses at the gene ends were 5 bases for V and 6 bases for J; bases not matched to a gene: 6. This CDR3 is built from 14 residues. Germline loops: CDR1 MNHNS, CDR2 SASEGT.

The V call is TRBV5-1, the J call TRBJ1-5; 9 nucleotides agree with TRBD1. After removal of 2 bases from V and 7 bases from J, the junction contained 4 bases not matched to a gene. CDR1 and CDR2 (germline): SGHRS, YFSETQ. This CDR3 is built from 14 residues. The CDR3 spells CASSFGQGSQPQHF. CDR3 DNA: TGCGCCAGCAGCTTTGGACAGGGGAGCCAGCCCCAGCATTTT.

This rearrangement joins TRBV11-2 to TRBJ2-7; D gene ambiguous. From germline, CDR1 is SGHAT and CDR2 FQNNGV. Deletions cut 5 bases from V and 8 bases from J, with 10 bases between. This CDR3 is 11 amino acids long. CDR3 DNA sequence: TGTGCCAGCAGCCAGTTTAACAAGCAGTACTTC. Translating it yields CASSQFNKQYF.

The V gene is TRBV10-3, the J gene TRBJ1-2, with a weak D call TRBD1 (5 bases). The CDR3 spans 16 residues. Germline-derived CDR1 and CDR2 are ENHRY and SYGVKD. Trimming removed 4 bases from V and 8 bases from J, with 23 bases in between. CDR3 sequence (DNA): TGTGCCATCAGTGGGATCCAGGGTAAGGAATCAGAAGGCTACACCTTC. Translating gives CAISGIQGKESEGYTF.

By proportion, this clonotype is large. V gene TRBV20-1 combines with J gene TRBJ2-2; 14 bases line up with TRBD2. The CDR3 has 17 amino acids. Germline V CDR1 and CDR2: DFQATT, SNEGSKA (reference sequence). V shed 6 bases, J shed 3 bases, and the junction held 9 bases outside the gene matches. The CDR3 bases are TGCAGTGCCCGACTAGCGGGGGGGCGTGGTGACACCGGGGAGCTGTTTTTT. This translates into CSARLAGGRGDTGELFF.